The 17 T cell receptor beta chains below all came from one sample that was sequenced in a study of cytomegalovirus exposure and HLA in healthy donors. PCR was performed using 60 Vbeta and 13 Jbeta primers. Sequenced by immunoSEQ multiplex PCR; TCRdb stores in-frame clones only, minus some. The data show some 110,000 clones, with approximately 80% seen just once and over 4.5% held by the top ten. The specimen sequenced was PBMCs. Receptor source: a woman aged 18-35 years in good health and CMV-seropositive.

This clone was seen a few times. This chain uses TRBV5-1 with TRBJ1-4; no clear D gene. This CDR3 comprises 14 residues. The V gene lost 0 bases and the J gene lost 2 bases, with 5 bases spanning the gap. CDR1 and CDR2 (germline): SGHRS, YFSETQ. The chain's CDR3 is CASSLARTNEKLFF. The DNA of the CDR3 is TGCGCCAGCAGCTTGGCGCGGACTAATGAAAAACTGTTTTTT.

The V and J genes are TRBV6-1 and TRBJ1-2; D perhaps matches TRBD1 (5 bases). Trimming took off 5 bases at V and 4 bases at J, with 17 bases between the two ends. This CDR3 region has 15 residues. CDR1 and CDR2 from the germline V gene are MNHNS and SASEGT. CDR3 nucleotide sequence: TGTGCCAGCAGTACAGCGACAGTTAAGACCTATGGCTACACCTTC. Its protein product is CASSTATVKTYGYTF.

V usage is TRBV4-2 and J usage is TRBJ1-5; unclear D gene. This CDR3 has 13 residues. Germline CDR1 is LGHNA and CDR2 is YNFKEQ. V was shortened by 3 bases and J by 3 bases, with 6 bases between the two germline ends. DNA of the CDR3: TGTGCCAGCAGCCAGACAATCAATCAGCCCCAGCATTTT. Its protein product is CASSQTINQPQHF.

Here the CDR3 DNA reads TGTGCCAGCAGTGAAGCTGGGACTAGCGGCACAGATACGCAGTATTTT. It is translated as CASSEAGTSGTDTQYF. The rearrangement links TRBV6-1 to TRBJ2-3; 10 nucleotides align to TRBD2. The CDR3 covers 16 residues. Germline assignment: CDR1 MNHNS and CDR2 SASEGT. The J segment lost 1 base and the V segment lost 0 bases, leaving 1 base of the junction unmatched.

Only one count was recorded for this clone. This rearrangement joins TRBV6-1 to TRBJ2-7, with TRBD1 identical over 10 bases. The CDR3 covers 15 residues. Trimming at V came to 6 bases and at J to 6 bases, leaving 11 bases not matched to a gene. Germline CDR1 is MNHNS and CDR2 is SASEGT. The CDR3 DNA follows: TGTGCCAGCAGAGAAAGAACCGGGACAGGGGCCGAGCAGTACTTC. It specifies CASRERTGTGAEQYF.

V usage is TRBV10-1 and J usage is TRBJ2-5, with 8 bases identical to TRBD1. The junction had 3 bases not matched to a gene; V was cut back by 4 bases and J by 5 bases. The CDR3 consists of 13 residues. Germline values: CDR1 WNHNN, CDR2 SYGVQD (reference sequence). The CDR3 spells CASSGQGRETQYF. CDR3 nucleotide sequence: TGCGCCAGCAGTGGACAGGGGAGGGAGACCCAGTACTTC.

J is TRBJ2-3 and V is TRBV2; 10 bases agree with TRBD2. The CDR3 totals 18 residues. Germline V gene sequence: CDR1 SNHLY, CDR2 FYNNEI. With V trimmed by 8 bases and J by 4 bases, 18 bases remained unmatched. The CDR3 DNA reads as TGTGCCAGCTCGGCAGGGGGCGAAGCGGGAGGGCCATCAGATACGCAGTATTTT. Protein: CASSAGGEAGGPSDTQYF.

This chain joins TRBV5-4 and TRBJ2-5; TRBD1 aligns across 7 bases. Germline CDR1 SGHNT, CDR2 YYREEE (reference sequence). The CDR3 consists of 13 residues. Trimming removed 4 bases from V and 5 bases from J; junction bases left unmatched: 5. The CDR3: CASSRGTAETQYF. The CDR3 region has the DNA TGTGCCAGCAGCCGAGGGACAGCGGAGACCCAGTACTTC.

The sample holds a few counts of this clone. The chain joins TRBV5-1 to TRBJ2-5; 7 bases are a match to TRBD2. J lost 4 bases, V lost 4 bases, and 4 bases had no gene match. The CDR3 extends over 13 amino acids. Germline V gene lookup returns CDR1 SGHRS and CDR2 YFSETQ. The CDR3 reads CASSRIAGETQYF. CDR3 coding DNA: TGCGCCAGCAGCCGAATAGCGGGAGAGACCCAGTACTTC.

The V call is TRBV29-1, the J call TRBJ1-1; the D gene is possibly TRBD1 (5 bases). This CDR3 is built from 14 residues. Trimming took 0 bases from V and 3 from J, leaving 11 bases between them. Germline V CDR1 and CDR2: SQVTM, ANQGSEA. CDR3 in amino acids: CSVEEPRVYTEAFF. Here the CDR3 DNA reads TGCAGCGTTGAAGAGCCCAGGGTGTACACTGAAGCTTTCTTT. The variable domain in full, with the rest retrieved from reference TRBV29-1 and TRBJ1-1, is SAVISQKPSRDICQRGTSLTIQCQVDSQVTMMFWYRQQPGQSLTLIATANQGSEATYESGFVIDKFPISRPNLTFSTLTVSNMSPEDSSIYLCSVEEPRVYTEAFFGQGTRLTVV.

In this sample, this clone turned up a few times. The V call is TRBV5-1, the J call TRBJ1-2; TRBD1 matches 9 bases. Germline loops: CDR1 SGHRS, CDR2 YFSETQ. J lost 3 bases, V lost 2 bases, and 5 bases had no gene match. This CDR3 region has 15 residues. This CDR3 reads CASSFMGQGDYGYTF. Here the CDR3 DNA reads TGCGCCAGCAGCTTCATGGGACAGGGAGACTATGGCTACACCTTC.

The chain joins TRBV5-1 to TRBJ1-2; weak D call: TRBD1 (6 bases). CDR1 is SGHRS and CDR2 is YFSETQ in the germline V gene. The V end lost 0 bases, the J end lost 5 bases, and 11 bases lay between the germline ends. The length of the CDR3 is 14 residues. The CDR3: CASSLGLQGYGYTF. The CDR3 DNA is TGCGCCAGCAGCTTGGGTTTACAGGGTTATGGCTACACCTTC.

The chain combines TRBV19 with TRBJ2-1; D perhaps matches TRBD1 (6 bases). Per germline, CDR1 LNHDA and CDR2 SQIVND (reference sequence). Between the trimmed V and J ends, which lost 7 bases and 2 bases, there was a span of 15 bases. This CDR3 region has 15 residues. The CDR3 nucleotides read TGTGCCAGTAAGAAGGACAGCAGGCCCTACAATGAGCAGTTCTTC. Its translation is CASKKDSRPYNEQFF.

In the case of this clone: This same CDR3 is encoded by further DNA sequences in the sample. This chain uses TRBV10-3 with TRBJ2-5; the D gene is possibly TRBD2 (7 bases). The ends were cut back, 6 bases at V and 5 bases at J, with 19 bases in the middle. The CDR3 has 15 amino acids. From germline, CDR1 is ENHRY and CDR2 SYGVKD. CDR3 protein: CAIRNPGGITETQYF. The DNA of the CDR3 is TGTGCCATCAGAAACCCGGGGGGCATCACGGAGACCCAGTACTTC.

V and J are TRBV5-3 and TRBJ2-2; 11 bases are shared with TRBD2. TRBV5-3 qualifies as an ORF whose function is uncertain. The junction had 13 bases not matched to a gene; V was cut back by 6 bases and J by 3 bases. The CDR3 consists of 18 residues. CDR3 nucleotides: TGTGCCAGAACGATTTTGCACCGGACTAGCGGGTACACCGGGGAGCTGTTTTTT. Encoded protein: CARTILHRTSGYTGELFF.

J is TRBJ2-7 and V is TRBV27, with 16 bases identical to TRBD2. Per germline, CDR1 MNHEY and CDR2 SMNVEV (reference sequence). V shed 5 bases and J 9 bases; nucleotides not matched to a gene: 7. This CDR3 is 15 amino acids long. In DNA form, the CDR3 reads TGTGCCAGCAGTCCCGGGACTAGCGGGAGGGAGGGGCAGTACTTC. Translating gives CASSPGTSGREGQYF.

The gene calls are TRBV18 and TRBJ2-2; weak D call: TRBD2 (5 bases). CDR1 is KGHSH, CDR2 LQKENI, per germline. This CDR3 has 14 residues. Between the trimmed V and J ends, which lost 3 bases and 6 bases, there was a span of 11 bases. As DNA, the CDR3 is TGTGCCAGCTCACCGGAGGTAGGAGCCGGGGAGCTGTTTTTT. This encodes CASSPEVGAGELFF.